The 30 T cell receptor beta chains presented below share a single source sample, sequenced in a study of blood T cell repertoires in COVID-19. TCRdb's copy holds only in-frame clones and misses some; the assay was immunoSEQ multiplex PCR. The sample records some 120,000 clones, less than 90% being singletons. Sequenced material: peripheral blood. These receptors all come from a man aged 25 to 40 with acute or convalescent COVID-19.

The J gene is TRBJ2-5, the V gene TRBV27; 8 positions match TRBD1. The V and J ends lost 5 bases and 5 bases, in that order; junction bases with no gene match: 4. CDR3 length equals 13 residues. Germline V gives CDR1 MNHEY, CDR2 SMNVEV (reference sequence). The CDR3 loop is CASSGTGPETQYF. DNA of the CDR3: TGTGCCAGCAGTGGGACAGGTCCGGAGACCCAGTACTTC.

The CDR3 coding sequence is TGTGCCAGCAGCAAGAATGACAGGTCGAGCTACGAGCAGTACGTC. This sequence encodes CASSKNDRSSYEQYV. This chain uses TRBV21-1 with TRBJ2-7; the table calls TRBD1, which could not be checked here. TRBV21-1 is a pseudogene. This CDR3 spans 15 amino acids.

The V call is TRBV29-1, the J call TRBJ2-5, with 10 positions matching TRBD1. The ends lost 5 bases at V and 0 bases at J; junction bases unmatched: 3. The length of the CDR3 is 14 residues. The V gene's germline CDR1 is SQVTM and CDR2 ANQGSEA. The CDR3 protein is CSVPDRGNQETQYF. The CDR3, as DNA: TGCAGCGTTCCGGACAGGGGGAACCAAGAGACCCAGTACTTC.

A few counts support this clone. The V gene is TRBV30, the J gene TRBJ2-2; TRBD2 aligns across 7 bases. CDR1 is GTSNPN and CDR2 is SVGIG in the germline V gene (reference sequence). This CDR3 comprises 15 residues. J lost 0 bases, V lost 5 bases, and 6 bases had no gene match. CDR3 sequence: CAWRWGGSNTGELFF. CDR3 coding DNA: TGTGCCTGGCGCTGGGGGGGATCGAACACCGGGGAGCTGTTTTTT.

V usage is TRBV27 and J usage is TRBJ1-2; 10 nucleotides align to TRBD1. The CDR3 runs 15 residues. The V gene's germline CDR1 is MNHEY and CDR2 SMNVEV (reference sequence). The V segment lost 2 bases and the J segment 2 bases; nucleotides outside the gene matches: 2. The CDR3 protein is CASSLETGGNYGYTF. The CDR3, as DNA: TGTGCCAGCAGTTTAGAGACAGGGGGCAACTATGGCTACACCTTC.

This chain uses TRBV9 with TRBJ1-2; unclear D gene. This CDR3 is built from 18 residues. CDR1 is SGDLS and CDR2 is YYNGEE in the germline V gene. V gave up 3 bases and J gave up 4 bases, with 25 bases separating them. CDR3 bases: TGTGCCAGCAGCGGGTCGTCGGCATGGGCAGGAAAAGGCTATGGCTACACCTTC. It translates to CASSGSSAWAGKGYGYTF.

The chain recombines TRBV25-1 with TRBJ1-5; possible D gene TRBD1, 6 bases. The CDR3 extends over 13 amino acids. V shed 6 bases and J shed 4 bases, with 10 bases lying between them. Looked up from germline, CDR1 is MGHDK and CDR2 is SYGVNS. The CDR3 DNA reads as TGTGCCAGCAGACAGGGAACTAATCAGCCCCAGCATTTT. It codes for CASRQGTNQPQHF.

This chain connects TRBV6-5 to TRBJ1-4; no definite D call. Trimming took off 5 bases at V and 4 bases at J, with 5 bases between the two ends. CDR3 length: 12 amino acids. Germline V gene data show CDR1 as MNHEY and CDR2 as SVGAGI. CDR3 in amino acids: CASSTLNEKLFF. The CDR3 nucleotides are TGTGCCAGCAGTACTCTTAATGAAAAACTGTTTTTT.

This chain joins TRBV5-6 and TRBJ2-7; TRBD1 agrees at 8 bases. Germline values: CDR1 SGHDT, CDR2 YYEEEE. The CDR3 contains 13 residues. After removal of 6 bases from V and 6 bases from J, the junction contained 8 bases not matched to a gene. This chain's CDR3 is CASKQGASVEQYF. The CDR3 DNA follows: TGTGCCAGCAAGCAGGGGGCCTCGGTCGAGCAGTACTTC.

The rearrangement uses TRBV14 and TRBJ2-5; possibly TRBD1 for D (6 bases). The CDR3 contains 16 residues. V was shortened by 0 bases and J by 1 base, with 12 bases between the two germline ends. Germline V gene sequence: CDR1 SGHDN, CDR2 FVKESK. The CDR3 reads CASSQEIGQPQETQYF. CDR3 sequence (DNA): TGTGCCAGCAGCCAAGAAATCGGACAGCCCCAAGAGACCCAGTACTTC.

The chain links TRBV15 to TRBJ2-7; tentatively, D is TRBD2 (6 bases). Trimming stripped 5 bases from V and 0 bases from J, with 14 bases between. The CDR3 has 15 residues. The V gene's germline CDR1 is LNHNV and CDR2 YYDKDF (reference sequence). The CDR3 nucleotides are TGTGCCACCAGCCGGGGAGGCCTTAGCTCCTACGAGCAGTACGTC. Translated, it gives CATSRGGLSSYEQYV.

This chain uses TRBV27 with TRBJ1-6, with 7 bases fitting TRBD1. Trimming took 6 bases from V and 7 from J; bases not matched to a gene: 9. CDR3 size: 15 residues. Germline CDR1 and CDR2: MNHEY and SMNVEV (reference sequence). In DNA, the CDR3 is TGTGCCAGCAGGCCAAACAGGGGAAGGAATTCACCCCTCCACTTT. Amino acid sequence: CASRPNRGRNSPLHF.

Here the CDR3 DNA reads TGTGCCAGCAGCGTAGACGGGACAAGTACCTACGAGCAGTACTTC. This translates into CASSVDGTSTYEQYF. This sequence joins TRBV9 and TRBJ2-7; a weak D match, TRBD1 (6 bases). From germline, CDR1 is SGDLS and CDR2 YYNGEE. V lost 0 bases, J lost 2 bases, and 12 bases lay in between. The CDR3 length is 15 residues.

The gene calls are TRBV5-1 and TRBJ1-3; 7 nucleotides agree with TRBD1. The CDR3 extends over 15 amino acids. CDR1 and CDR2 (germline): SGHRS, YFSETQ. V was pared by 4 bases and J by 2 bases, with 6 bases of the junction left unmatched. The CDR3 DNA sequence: TGCGCCAGCAGCACACGACAGGGTACTGGAAACACCATATATTTT. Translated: CASSTRQGTGNTIYF.

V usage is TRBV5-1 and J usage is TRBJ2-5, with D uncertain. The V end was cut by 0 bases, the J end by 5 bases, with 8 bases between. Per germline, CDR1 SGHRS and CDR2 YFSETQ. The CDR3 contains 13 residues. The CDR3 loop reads CASSLGSEETQYF. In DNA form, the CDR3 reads TGCGCCAGCAGCTTGGGTAGTGAGGAGACCCAGTACTTC.

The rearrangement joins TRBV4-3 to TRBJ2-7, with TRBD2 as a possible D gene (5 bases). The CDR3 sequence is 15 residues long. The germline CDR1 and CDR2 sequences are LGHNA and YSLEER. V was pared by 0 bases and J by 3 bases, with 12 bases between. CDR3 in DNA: TGCGCCAGCAGCCAAGATTCGGGGATGAACTACGAGCAGTACTTC. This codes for CASSQDSGMNYEQYF.

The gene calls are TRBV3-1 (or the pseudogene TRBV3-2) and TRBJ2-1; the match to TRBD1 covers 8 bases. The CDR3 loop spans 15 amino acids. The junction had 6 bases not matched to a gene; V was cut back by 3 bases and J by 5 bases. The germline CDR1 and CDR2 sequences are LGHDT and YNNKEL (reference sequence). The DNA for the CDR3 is TGTGCCAGCAGCCACCGGGACAGGCTCGACAATGAGCAGTTCTTC. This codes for CASSHRDRLDNEQFF.

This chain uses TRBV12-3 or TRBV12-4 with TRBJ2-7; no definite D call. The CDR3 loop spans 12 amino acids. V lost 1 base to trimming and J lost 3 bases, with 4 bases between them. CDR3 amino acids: CASSLVIYEQYF. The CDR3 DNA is TGTGCCAGCAGTTTAGTAATCTACGAGCAGTACTTC.

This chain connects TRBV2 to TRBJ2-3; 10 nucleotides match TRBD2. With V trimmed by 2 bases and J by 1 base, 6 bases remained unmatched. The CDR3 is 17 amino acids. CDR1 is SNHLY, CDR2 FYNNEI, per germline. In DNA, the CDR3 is TGTGCCAGCAGTGAAAGGTCTAGCGGGGGACGCACAGATACGCAGTATTTT. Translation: CASSERSSGGRTDTQYF.

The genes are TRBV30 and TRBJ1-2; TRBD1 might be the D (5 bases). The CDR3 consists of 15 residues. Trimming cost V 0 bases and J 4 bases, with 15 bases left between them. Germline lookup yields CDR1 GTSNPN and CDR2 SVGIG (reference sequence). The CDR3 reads CAWSVRWGEGYGYTF. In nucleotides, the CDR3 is TGTGCCTGGAGTGTACGGTGGGGGGAAGGCTATGGCTACACCTTC.

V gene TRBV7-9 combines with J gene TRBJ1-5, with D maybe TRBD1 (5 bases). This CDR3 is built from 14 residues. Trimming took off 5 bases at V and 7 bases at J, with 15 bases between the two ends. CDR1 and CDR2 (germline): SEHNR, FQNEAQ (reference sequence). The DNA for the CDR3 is TGTGCCAGCAGCCCCGGTTCAGGGAGGCAGCCCCAGCATTTT. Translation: CASSPGSGRQPQHF.

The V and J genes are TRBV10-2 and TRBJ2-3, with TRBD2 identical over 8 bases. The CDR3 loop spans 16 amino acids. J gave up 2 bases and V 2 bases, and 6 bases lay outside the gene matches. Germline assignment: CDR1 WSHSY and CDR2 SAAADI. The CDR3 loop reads CASSEGSGGLTDTQYF. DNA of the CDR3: TGCGCCAGCAGTGAGGGCTCGGGGGGGCTCACAGATACGCAGTATTTT.

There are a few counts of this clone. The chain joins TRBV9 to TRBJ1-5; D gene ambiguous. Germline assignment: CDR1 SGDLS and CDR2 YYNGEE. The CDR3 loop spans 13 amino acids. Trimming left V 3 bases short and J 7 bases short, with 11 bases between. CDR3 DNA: TGTGCCAGCAGCGCAGGATCGGGGCAGCCCCAGCATTTT. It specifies CASSAGSGQPQHF.

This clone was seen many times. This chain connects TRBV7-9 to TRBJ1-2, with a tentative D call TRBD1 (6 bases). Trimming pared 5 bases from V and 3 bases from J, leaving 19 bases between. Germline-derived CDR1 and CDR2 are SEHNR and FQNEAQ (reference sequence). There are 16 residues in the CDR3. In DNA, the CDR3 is TGTGCCAGCAGCCCAACGACAGGCTATGTCGACTATGGCTACACCTTC. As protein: CASSPTTGYVDYGYTF.

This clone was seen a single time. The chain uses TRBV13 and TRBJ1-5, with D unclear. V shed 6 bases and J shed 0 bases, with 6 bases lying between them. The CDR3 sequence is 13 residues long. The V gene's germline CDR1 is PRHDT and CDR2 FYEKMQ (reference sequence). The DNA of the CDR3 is TGTGCCAGCAGTCGGGGTAGCAATCAGCCCCAGCATTTT. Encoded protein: CASSRGSNQPQHF.

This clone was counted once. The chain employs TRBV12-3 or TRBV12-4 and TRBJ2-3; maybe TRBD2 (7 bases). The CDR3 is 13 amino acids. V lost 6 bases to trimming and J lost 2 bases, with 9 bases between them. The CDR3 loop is CASSAGATDTQYF. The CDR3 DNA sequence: TGTGCCAGCAGCGCGGGGGCCACAGATACGCAGTATTTT.

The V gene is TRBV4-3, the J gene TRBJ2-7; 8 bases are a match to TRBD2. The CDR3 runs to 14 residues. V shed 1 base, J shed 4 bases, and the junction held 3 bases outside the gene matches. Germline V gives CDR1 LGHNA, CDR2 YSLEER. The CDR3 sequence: CASSQAGGAYEQYF. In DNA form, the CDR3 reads TGCGCCAGCAGCCAAGCGGGGGGGGCTTACGAGCAGTACTTC.

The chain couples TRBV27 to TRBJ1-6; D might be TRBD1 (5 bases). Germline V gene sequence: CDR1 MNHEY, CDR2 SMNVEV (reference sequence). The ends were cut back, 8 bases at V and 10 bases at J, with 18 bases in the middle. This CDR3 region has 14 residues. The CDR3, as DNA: TGTGCCAGCTTCCCCGCAGGGCCCGGCTCACCCCTCCACTTT. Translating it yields CASFPAGPGSPLHF.

The CDR3 region has the DNA TGCAGCGTTGTTAAAGGGGGCGGTGAGACCCAGTACTTC. Translating it yields CSVVKGGGETQYF. This chain connects TRBV29-1 to TRBJ2-5; TRBD1 matches at 7 bases. Trimming cost V 4 bases and J 5 bases; bases outside gene matches: 7. Germline assignment: CDR1 SQVTM and CDR2 ANQGSEA. The CDR3 has 13 amino acids. Full variable domain (missing parts from reference TRBV29-1 and TRBJ2-5): SAVISQKPSRDICQRGTSLTIQCQVDSQVTMMFWYRQQPGQSLTLIATANQGSEATYESGFVIDKFPISRPNLTFSTLTVSNMSPEDSSIYLCSVVKGGGETQYFGPGTRLLVL.

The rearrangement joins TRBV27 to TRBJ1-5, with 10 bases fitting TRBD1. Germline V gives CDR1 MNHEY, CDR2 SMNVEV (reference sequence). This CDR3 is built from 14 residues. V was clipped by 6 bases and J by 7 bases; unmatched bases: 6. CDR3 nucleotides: TGTGCCAGCAGCCCGACAGGGGGCAGCCAGCCCCAGCATTTT. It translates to CASSPTGGSQPQHF.